The 6 T cell receptor beta chains below were found in one sample sequenced in a study of OX40 agonist ivuxolimab in advanced cancers. The assay was immunoSEQ multiplex PCR, and TCRdb's table has in-frame clones only and misses some. The data hold more than 40,000 clones, with 88% observed a single time. The sample was CD4+ or CD8+ T cells sorted from blood, taken in a trial of the OX40 agonist ivuxolimab. All receptors come from an adult with an advanced solid tumor such as melanoma, head and neck, liver or kidney cancer.

CDR3 protein: CASSITVADTQYF. The CDR3 region has the DNA TGTGCCAGCAGCATAACCGTAGCGGATACGCAGTATTTT. The chain uses TRBV6-5 and TRBJ2-3; D is perhaps TRBD2 (5 bases). The CDR3 extends over 13 amino acids. Per the germline V gene, CDR1 is MNHEY and CDR2 is SVGAGI. Deletions cut 6 bases from V and 6 bases from J, with 13 bases between.

The chain uses TRBV7-2 and TRBJ2-6; TRBD1 agrees at 11 bases. V was pared by 6 bases and J by 0 bases, with 4 bases of the junction left unmatched. The germline V gene has CDR1 SGHTA and CDR2 FQGNSA. The CDR3 has 17 amino acids. CDR3: CASSWGQGVSGANVLTF. In DNA form, the CDR3 reads TGTGCCAGCAGTTGGGGACAGGGGGTCTCTGGGGCCAACGTCCTGACTTTC. The variable domain in full, completed from reference TRBV7-2 and TRBJ2-6, reads GAGVSQSPSNKVTEKGKDVELRCDPISGHTALYWYRQSLGQGLEFLIYFQGNSAPDKSGLPSDRFSAERTGGSVSTLTIQRTQQEDSAVYLCASSWGQGVSGANVLTFGAGSRLTVL.

The DNA for the CDR3 is TGCGCCAGCAGCCTCGGGACTAGCGGGAGGAGAGATACGCAGTATTTT. Translating it yields CASSLGTSGRRDTQYF. The gene calls are TRBV5-1 and TRBJ2-3, with 15 bases identical to TRBD2. The V and J ends lost 4 bases and 5 bases, in that order; junction bases with no gene match: 5. CDR1 and CDR2 (germline): SGHRS, YFSETQ. The CDR3 contains 16 residues.

V gene TRBV27 combines with J gene TRBJ2-7, with a possible D match to TRBD1 (6 bases). Per germline, CDR1 MNHEY and CDR2 SMNVEV (reference sequence). With 2 bases removed from V and 3 bases from J, the gap between germline ends came to 8 bases. CDR3 length: 13 residues. The chain's CDR3 is CASSLGQLYEQYF. The CDR3 nucleotides read TGTGCCAGCAGTTTAGGACAGCTCTACGAGCAGTACTTC.

This clone occurred a few times. The rearrangement uses TRBV7-9 and TRBJ1-2; 10 nucleotides align to TRBD1. The CDR3 consists of 15 residues. Germline values: CDR1 SEHNR, CDR2 FQNEAQ (reference sequence). V lost 5 bases, J lost 6 bases, and 9 bases stayed unmatched. The CDR3 loop reads CASSASRDRGHGYTF. CDR3 coding DNA: TGTGCCAGCAGCGCGAGCCGGGACAGGGGTCATGGCTACACCTTC.

The chain has TRBV5-5 and TRBJ1-5; maybe TRBD1 (5 bases). Trimming removed 2 bases at V and 1 base at J, with 10 bases between. There are 15 residues in the CDR3. The V gene's germline CDR1 is SGHKS and CDR2 YYEKEE (reference sequence). The chain's CDR3 is CASSLRWDSNQPQHF. The CDR3 DNA reads TGTGCCAGCAGCTTAAGGTGGGACAGCAATCAGCCCCAGCATTTT.